The source of this T cell receptor (beta chain) is a study of OX40 agonist ivuxolimab in advanced cancers. General study results and limits: On average, CD8+ T cells showed a greater number of expanded clones than CD4+.

Germline V gives CDR1 MGHDK, CDR2 SYGVNS. The CDR3 is 15 amino acids. This table comes from immunoSEQ multiplex PCR, and its TCRdb copy is limited to in-frame clones, with some not included. The table has 76,000 or so clones, around 90% seen once. With respect to this clone: Antigen specificity is unknown.

The chain combines TRBV25-1 with TRBJ2-5; 10 nucleotides align to TRBD2. The end of the DNA is better explained by TRBJ2-7, so the J call may be wrong. Sequencing was performed on CD4+ or CD8+ T cells sorted from blood, taken in a trial of the OX40 agonist ivuxolimab. The receptor's source is an adult with an advanced solid tumor such as melanoma, head and neck, liver or kidney cancer. For the CDR3, the DNA is TGTGCCAGCAGTGACCCACTAGCGGGATTCTACGAGCAGTACTTC. Protein sequence: CASSDPLAGFYEQYF.